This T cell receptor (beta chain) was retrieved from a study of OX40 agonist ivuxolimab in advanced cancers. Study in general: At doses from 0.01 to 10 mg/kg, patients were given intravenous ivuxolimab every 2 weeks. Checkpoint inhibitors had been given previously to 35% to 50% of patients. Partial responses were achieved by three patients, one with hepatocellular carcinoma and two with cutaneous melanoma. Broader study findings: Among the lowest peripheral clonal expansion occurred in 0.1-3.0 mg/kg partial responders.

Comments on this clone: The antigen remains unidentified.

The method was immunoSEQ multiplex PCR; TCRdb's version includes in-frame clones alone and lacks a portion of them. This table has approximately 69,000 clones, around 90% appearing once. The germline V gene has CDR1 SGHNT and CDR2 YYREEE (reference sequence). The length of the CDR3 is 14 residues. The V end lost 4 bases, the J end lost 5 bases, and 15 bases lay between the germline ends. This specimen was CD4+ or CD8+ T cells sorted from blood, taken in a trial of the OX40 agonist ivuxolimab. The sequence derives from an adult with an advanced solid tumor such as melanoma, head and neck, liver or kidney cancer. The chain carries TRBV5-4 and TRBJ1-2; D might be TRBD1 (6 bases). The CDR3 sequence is CASSQDSYLYGYTF. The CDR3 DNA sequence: TGTGCCAGCAGCCAGGACAGTTACCTTTATGGCTACACCTTC.